One sample yielded the 22 T cell receptor beta chains listed below, sequenced in a study of T-cell reconstitution after alpha-beta-depleted transplantation in children. Unique molecular identifiers were incorporated into the prepared TCRbeta library. MiXCR, run by TCRdb on the PCR reads, gives a single entry per CDR3 protein. This sample has hundreds of thousands of distinct CDR3 sequences, with under 14% found just once. The material sequenced was peripheral blood, taken 180 days after TCRalphabeta/CD19-depleted stem cell transplant. The source is a male patient aged 2-10 years who had a stem cell transplant for chronic granulomatous disease, so the T cells may come from the graft donor.

This clonotype showed up many times. V usage is TRBV20-1 and J usage is TRBJ2-3; D may be TRBD2 (5 bases). Per germline, CDR1 DFQATT and CDR2 SNEGSKA (reference sequence). CDR3 length equals 14 residues. The V end lost 6 bases, the J end lost 0 bases, and 13 bases lay between the germline ends. The CDR3 DNA reads TGCAGTGCCCGGAGGACTGCTAGCACAGATACGCAGTATTTT. Translated: CSARRTASTDTQYF.

This clonotype was recorded at least ten times. The J gene is TRBJ2-7, the V gene TRBV27; 7 bases line up with TRBD2. The junction had 13 bases not matched to a gene; V was cut back by 6 bases and J by 5 bases. The CDR3 runs 15 residues. The germline V gene encodes CDR1 MNHEY and CDR2 SMNVEV (reference sequence). The CDR3 DNA is TGTGCCAGCAGCCGGGGAGCCGGGGAGGGCCACGAGCAGTACTTC. Protein product: CASSRGAGEGHEQYF.

Turning to this clonotype: Just one base apart from a much larger clone, this may be a read error. The V call is TRBV15, the J call TRBJ2-1; TRBD2 aligns across 10 bases. V gave up 0 bases and J gave up 9 bases; unmatched junction bases: 11. This CDR3 is 17 amino acids long. Germline loops: CDR1 LNHNV, CDR2 YYDKDF (reference sequence). CDR3 residues: CATSRDSLAGEFSEQFF. As DNA, the CDR3 is TGTGCCACCAGCAGAGATTCGCTAGCGGGAGAGTTCAGTGAGCAGTTCTTC.

This clonotype was counted many times. V usage is TRBV18 and J usage is TRBJ1-6; the D is unclear. The germline V gene encodes CDR1 KGHSH and CDR2 LQKENI. Trimming took 3 bases from V and 6 from J, leaving 9 bases between them. The CDR3 consists of 14 residues. CDR3 bases: TGTGCCAGCTCACCCGGCCGCCCTAATTCACCCCTCCACTTT. Translating gives CASSPGRPNSPLHF.

This clonotype has at least ten counts. The chain uses TRBV11-2 and TRBJ2-3; 7 bases map to TRBD2. Germline V lookup: CDR1 SGHAT, CDR2 FQNNGV. The CDR3 consists of 18 residues. Germline trimming cut 5 bases from V and 2 bases from J; bases unmatched to any gene: 16. The CDR3 DNA follows: TGTGCCAGCAGCAGAAAATTAGGTAGCGGGCTCGTCACAGATACGCAGTATTTT. It is translated as CASSRKLGSGLVTDTQYF.

There are a few counts of this clonotype. This sequence joins TRBV4-1 and TRBJ2-1, with D unresolved. Germline V lookup: CDR1 MGHRA, CDR2 YSYEKL. V lost 0 bases and J 4 bases, leaving 7 bases between the germline ends. The CDR3 sequence is 14 residues long. The CDR3 DNA reads TGCGCCAGCAGCCAAGATATAGAATACAATGAGCAGTTCTTC. This sequence encodes CASSQDIEYNEQFF.

There are many counts of this clonotype. The gene calls are TRBV5-1 and TRBJ2-1; D is undetermined. The CDR3 has 13 amino acids. Germline V lookup: CDR1 SGHRS, CDR2 YFSETQ. V was pared by 4 bases and J by 4 bases, with 9 bases between. The chain's CDR3 is CASSPESYNEQFF. In nucleotides, the CDR3 is TGCGCCAGCAGCCCGGAGAGTTACAATGAGCAGTTCTTC.

Ten or more counts support this clonotype. The rearrangement links TRBV10-2 to TRBJ2-7, with D uncertain. Germline values: CDR1 WSHSY, CDR2 SAAADI. Trimming left V 4 bases short and J 0 bases short, with 7 bases between. This CDR3 is built from 13 residues. The CDR3 here is CASSVGISYEQYF. The DNA for the CDR3 is TGCGCCAGCAGTGTGGGGATCTCCTACGAGCAGTACTTC.

V and J are TRBV5-4 and TRBJ2-3; D may be TRBD2 (5 bases). Trimming cost V 0 bases and J 0 bases, with 11 bases left between them. The V gene's germline CDR1 is SGHNT and CDR2 YYREEE (reference sequence). This CDR3 is built from 16 residues. CDR3: CASSLGEKRSTDTQYF. The CDR3 DNA is TGTGCCAGCAGCTTGGGAGAGAAGCGGAGCACAGATACGCAGTATTTT.

The CDR3, as DNA: TGTGCCAGCAGCCGTAGGGTTTTAGTGGGGGCGGGCAATCAGCCCCAGCATTTT. This sequence encodes CASSRRVLVGAGNQPQHF. V gene TRBV6-2 or TRBV6-3 combines with J gene TRBJ1-5, with a possible D match to TRBD1 (6 bases). V lost 6 bases, J lost 2 bases, and 23 bases lay in between. CDR3 length equals 18 residues. From germline, CDR1 is MNHEY and CDR2 SVGEGT.

This clonotype was observed many times. V usage is TRBV6-5 and J usage is TRBJ1-5, with D possibly being TRBD1 (5 bases). The germline V gene has CDR1 MNHEY and CDR2 SVGAGI. This CDR3 is built from 13 residues. V was trimmed by 6 bases and J by 3 bases, leaving 9 bases between them. This CDR3 is CASRAGYNQPQHF. CDR3 nucleotides: TGTGCCAGCAGAGCAGGGTACAATCAGCCCCAGCATTTT.

This clonotype showed up many times. V gene TRBV4-1 combines with J gene TRBJ2-6; the match to TRBD1 covers 7 bases. After removal of 3 bases from V and 4 bases from J, the junction contained 6 bases not matched to a gene. The CDR3 spans 16 residues. Germline V gene lookup returns CDR1 MGHRA and CDR2 YSYEKL. This CDR3 is CASSQYRGSGANVLTF. In DNA form, the CDR3 reads TGCGCCAGCAGCCAGTACAGGGGATCGGGGGCCAACGTCCTGACTTTC.

In the case of this clonotype: A much larger clone differs by one base, so this may be a read error. The gene calls are TRBV20-1 and TRBJ2-3; D remains unclear. V was trimmed by 0 bases and J by 3 bases, leaving 19 bases between them. The CDR3 is 17 amino acids. From germline, CDR1 is DFQATT and CDR2 SNEGSKA (reference sequence). The CDR3 DNA follows: TGCAGTGCTAGAGATTTGGAGCGCAGGAGTTGGACAGATACGCAGTATTTT. Amino acid sequence: CSARDLERRSWTDTQYF.

This clonotype has at least ten counts. This chain connects TRBV19 to TRBJ1-1, with D unresolved. The CDR3 totals 11 residues. Germline CDR1 reads LNHDA; CDR2 reads SQIVND (reference sequence). V lost 9 bases and J lost 1, with 6 bases in between. The CDR3 sequence: CASKKNTEAFF. For the CDR3, the DNA is TGTGCCAGCAAGAAGAACACTGAAGCTTTCTTT.

This clonotype has at least ten counts. The chain recombines TRBV5-1 with TRBJ2-7; 8 bases fit TRBD1. CDR3 length equals 17 residues. Per germline, CDR1 SGHRS and CDR2 YFSETQ. V lost 1 base, J lost 2 bases, and 11 bases stayed unmatched. The CDR3 region is CASSLFSRTGKTYEQYF. CDR3 nucleotide sequence: TGCGCCAGCAGCTTGTTCTCCCGGACAGGGAAAACCTACGAGCAGTACTTC.

This clonotype was counted ten times or more. The J gene is TRBJ1-1, the V gene TRBV12-3 or TRBV12-4; D gene ambiguous. V lost 6 bases and J lost 3, with 8 bases in between. This CDR3 is 12 amino acids long. This CDR3 reads CASSRGDTEAFF. CDR3 DNA sequence: TGTGCCAGCAGCCGCGGGGACACTGAAGCTTTCTTT.

This clonotype was detected many times. The chain links TRBV12-3 or TRBV12-4 to TRBJ2-3; the match to TRBD2 covers 9 bases. The CDR3 contains 15 residues. Unmatched junction bases numbered 8, after V lost 6 bases and J lost 4 bases. As DNA, the CDR3 is TGTGCCAGCAGACCACTAGCGGGCTGGGCAGATACGCAGTATTTT. It specifies CASRPLAGWADTQYF.

Ten or more counts support this clonotype. The chain recombines TRBV29-1 with TRBJ2-3; D is unresolved. Germline loops: CDR1 SQVTM, CDR2 ANQGSEA. The CDR3 loop spans 11 amino acids. Trimming cost V 6 bases and J 6 bases, with 10 bases left between them. Here the CDR3 DNA reads TGCAGCGTCATGACGGTCGATACGCAGTATTTT. Translating it yields CSVMTVDTQYF.

This clonotype was detected ten times or more. The genes are TRBV5-6 and TRBJ2-7; D remains ambiguous. Germline V gives CDR1 SGHDT, CDR2 YYEEEE. This CDR3 has 15 amino acids. The V end lost 0 bases, the J end lost 2 bases, and 12 bases lay between the germline ends. The CDR3 region is CASSLVRPAAYEQYF. CDR3 nucleotides: TGTGCCAGCAGCTTGGTACGGCCAGCAGCCTACGAGCAGTACTTC.

In its sample, this clonotype was seen many times. This chain uses TRBV10-3 with TRBJ2-3; 9 positions agree with TRBD2. The CDR3 consists of 15 residues. Trimming cost V 6 bases and J 2 bases; bases outside gene matches: 6. From germline, CDR1 is ENHRY and CDR2 SYGVKD. Here the CDR3 reads CAISLSGGPTDTQYF. The CDR3 nucleotides read TGTGCCATCAGCCTTAGCGGGGGACCCACAGATACGCAGTATTTT.

On this clonotype: This sequence may be a read error, since a much larger clone differs from it by one base. J is TRBJ2-1 and V is TRBV12-3 or TRBV12-4; D remains unclear. V shed 3 bases and J shed 16 bases, with 13 bases lying between them. This CDR3 has 11 amino acids. The CDR3 protein is CASSLGSTDFF. DNA for the CDR3: TGTGCCAGCAGTTTGGGATCCACGGATTTCTTC.

Of note for this clonotype: A single base separates this from a much larger clone, so it may be a read error. This chain links TRBV20-1 with TRBJ2-1; 8 positions agree with TRBD2. CDR3 length equals 15 residues. Germline CDR1 and CDR2: DFQATT and SNEGSKA (reference sequence). V was pared by 5 bases and J by 9 bases, with 15 bases of the junction left unmatched. CDR3 sequence (DNA): TGCAGTGCTTCCCTACTAGCGGTCCCGTATGGTGAGCAGTTCTTC. This encodes CSASLLAVPYGEQFF.